Presented here are 11 T cell receptor beta chains from one specimen sequenced in a study of blood T cell repertoires in COVID-19. Clones were read by immunoSEQ multiplex PCR, and TCRdb kept only the in-frame ones, dropping some. The sample includes over 80,000 clones, around 87% of them seen just once. Sequencing was carried out using peripheral blood. Receptor source: a human donor in a cohort sampled during active COVID-19.

The chain joins TRBV5-1 to TRBJ1-4; no clear D. Germline loops: CDR1 SGHRS, CDR2 YFSETQ. This CDR3 has 18 amino acids. V lost 4 bases and J lost 5, with 24 bases in between. CDR3 amino acids: CASSPKVGPSLQNEKLFF. In nucleotides, the CDR3 is TGCGCCAGCAGCCCAAAAGTGGGCCCGAGCCTCCAAAATGAAAAACTGTTTTTT.

This clone occurred once. This CDR3 reads CASSMEVGLRTQYF. The CDR3, as DNA: TGTGCCAGTAGTATGGAAGTGGGACTGAGAACCCAGTACTTC. J is TRBJ2-5 and V is TRBV19; TRBD2 might be the D (6 bases). Trimming cost V 3 bases and J 8 bases, with 16 bases left between them. Germline V CDR1 and CDR2: LNHDA, SQIVND (reference sequence). The CDR3 extends over 14 amino acids.

The chain has TRBV7-2 and TRBJ1-4; D is possibly TRBD1 (6 bases). Germline lookup yields CDR1 SGHTA and CDR2 FQGNSA. CDR3 length: 15 amino acids. Between the trimmed V and J ends, which lost 1 base and 8 bases, there was a span of 14 bases. The CDR3 spells CASSLVTGRGEKLFF. The CDR3 nucleotides are TGTGCCAGCAGCTTAGTGACAGGTCGAGGCGAAAAACTGTTTTTT.

This chain joins TRBV27 and TRBJ2-7; 11 bases line up with TRBD2. J was trimmed by 0 bases and V by 8 bases; bases with no gene match: 6. CDR1 MNHEY and CDR2 SMNVEV come from the germline V gene (reference sequence). The CDR3 runs to 15 residues. CDR3 nucleotides: TGTGCCAGCGGACAAGGGACTAGCGGCTCCTACGAGCAGTACTTC. It codes for CASGQGTSGSYEQYF.

The genes are TRBV27 and TRBJ2-3; 7 bases align to TRBD2. From germline, CDR1 is MNHEY and CDR2 SMNVEV (reference sequence). V dropped 7 bases and J dropped 4; count of bases not matched to a gene: 20. CDR3 size: 18 residues. This CDR3 reads CASKEMGGPQNTADTQYF. The CDR3 DNA sequence: TGTGCCAGCAAGGAGATGGGAGGGCCCCAAAACACGGCAGATACGCAGTATTTT.

The chain has TRBV19 and TRBJ1-2; no firm D call. V lost 4 bases to trimming and J lost 2 bases, with 11 bases between them. Germline V gene data show CDR1 as LNHDA and CDR2 as SQIVND (reference sequence). This CDR3 has 14 residues. The CDR3 sequence is CASSTGGYNYGYTF. In nucleotides, the CDR3 is TGTGCCAGTAGTACAGGCGGGTACAACTATGGCTACACCTTC.

The chain is built from TRBV3-1 (or the pseudogene TRBV3-2) and TRBJ2-7, with 12 bases fitting TRBD1. Trimming removed 0 bases from V and 4 bases from J; junction bases left unmatched: 4. Germline-derived CDR1 and CDR2 are LGHDT and YNNKEL (reference sequence). The CDR3 length is 16 residues. Here the CDR3 reads CASSQDWDRGLYEQYF. In nucleotides, the CDR3 is TGTGCCAGCAGCCAAGATTGGGACAGGGGGCTATACGAGCAGTACTTC.

The J gene is TRBJ1-4, the V gene TRBV4-3; 7 bases are shared with TRBD1. Germline CDR1 is LGHNA and CDR2 is YSLEER. J gave up 7 bases and V 0 bases, and 5 bases lay outside the gene matches. The CDR3 has 15 amino acids. The CDR3 DNA sequence: TGCGCCAGCAGCCAAGAGGGACAGTCCGGTGAAAAACTGTTTTTT. Encoded protein: CASSQEGQSGEKLFF.

This sequence joins TRBV19 and TRBJ1-4, with a possible D match to TRBD1 (6 bases). CDR1 LNHDA and CDR2 SQIVND come from the germline V gene (reference sequence). The CDR3 is 15 residues long. V was clipped by 5 bases and J by 5 bases, with 15 bases between them. CDR3 in DNA: TGTGCCAGTAGTTCCGAACAGGGTTCAAATGAAAAACTGTTTTTT. Its protein product is CASSSEQGSNEKLFF.

The chain carries TRBV28 and TRBJ2-7; 10 bases line up with TRBD1. The CDR3 extends over 14 amino acids. The V segment lost 8 bases and the J segment 3 bases; nucleotides outside the gene matches: 7. Germline-derived CDR1 and CDR2 are MDHEN and SYDVKM. CDR3 residues: CASEKGTGDYEQYF. CDR3 nucleotides: TGTGCCAGCGAGAAGGGGACAGGGGACTACGAGCAGTACTTC.

This chain joins TRBV6-5 and TRBJ2-2; 7 bases map to TRBD1. The CDR3 is 15 amino acids. Germline V gene data show CDR1 as MNHEY and CDR2 as SVGAGI. Trimming at V came to 7 bases and at J to 5 bases, leaving 10 bases not matched to a gene. In nucleotides, the CDR3 is TGTGCCAGCACCACCTCGACAGGGAGAACCGGGGAGCTGTTTTTT. It yields the protein CASTTSTGRTGELFF.